This T cell receptor (beta chain) was obtained from a study of chemoradiotherapy in HPV16-positive cancers. About the study: A couple of HPV16-positive patients' cells yielded candidate HPV-specific clones and common motifs.

This clone was observed a handful of times. The CDR3 totals 14 residues. V was pared by 6 bases and J by 7 bases, with 15 bases between. Germline V gene lookup returns CDR1 MNHNS and CDR2 SASEGT. Sequencing used immunoSEQ multiplex PCR; TCRdb keeps in-frame clones, though not all of them. The table lists about 16,000 clones, 70% of them singletons, with 7.5% to 9% in the top ten. This chain connects TRBV6-1 to TRBJ1-4; D perhaps matches TRBD1 (6 bases). Sequenced material: tumor tissue, taken from a patient who underwent chemoradiotherapy. The TCR was taken from a human donor with HPV-associated anogenital cancer. CDR3 sequence reads: CASRSGTQSEKLFF. In DNA, the CDR3 is TGTGCCAGCAGATCCGGGACACAAAGTGAAAAACTGTTTTTT.